This TCR beta chain was sequenced during a study of cytomegalovirus exposure and HLA in healthy donors. Overall study results and limits: DRB1 had the most TCR associations and HLA-C the fewest, a later analysis found, with rates varying by HLA locus.

This clone was seen a single time. The antigen is not known. Germline-derived CDR1 and CDR2 are SGHTS and YDEGEE. The germline V and J ends were trimmed by 4 bases and 3 bases, with 14 bases remaining between them. The length of the CDR3 is 15 residues. PCR was performed using 60 Vbeta and 13 Jbeta primers. Only in-frame clones appear in the TCRdb table, and some are missing; sequencing was by immunoSEQ multiplex PCR. The table has some 150,000 clones, roughly 76% seen once; the top ten hold less than 3.5%. The chain uses TRBV5-8 and TRBJ1-5; D is perhaps TRBD1 (6 bases). This TCR was recovered from a woman aged 25 to 39 in good health and CMV-seronegative. The sequencing sample was made of PBMCs. The CDR3 spells CASSPRGGPNQPQHF. CDR3 bases: TGTGCCAGCAGCCCGAGGGGGGGGCCCAATCAGCCCCAGCATTTT.